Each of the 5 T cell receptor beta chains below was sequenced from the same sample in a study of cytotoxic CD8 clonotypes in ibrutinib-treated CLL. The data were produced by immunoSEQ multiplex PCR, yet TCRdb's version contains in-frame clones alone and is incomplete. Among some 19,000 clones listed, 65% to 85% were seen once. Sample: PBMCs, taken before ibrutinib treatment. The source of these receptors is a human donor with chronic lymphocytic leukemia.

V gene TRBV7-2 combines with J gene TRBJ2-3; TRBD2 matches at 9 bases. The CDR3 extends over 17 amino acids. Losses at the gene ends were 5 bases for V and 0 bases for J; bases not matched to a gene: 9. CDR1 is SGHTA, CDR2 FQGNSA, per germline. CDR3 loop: CASSPFLAGASTDTQYF. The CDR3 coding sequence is TGTGCCAGCAGCCCGTTCTTAGCGGGGGCTAGCACAGATACGCAGTATTTT. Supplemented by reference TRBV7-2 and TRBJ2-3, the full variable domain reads GAGVSQSPSNKVTEKGKDVELRCDPISGHTALYWYRQSLGQGLEFLIYFQGNSAPDKSGLPSDRFSAERTGGSVSTLTIQRTQQEDSAVYLCASSPFLAGASTDTQYFGPGTRLTVL.

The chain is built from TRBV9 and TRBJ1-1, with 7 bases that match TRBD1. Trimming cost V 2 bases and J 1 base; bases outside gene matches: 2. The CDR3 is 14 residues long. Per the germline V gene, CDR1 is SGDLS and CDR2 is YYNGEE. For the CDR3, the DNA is TGTGCCAGCAGCGTGGGACAGCCGAACACTGAAGCTTTCTTT. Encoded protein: CASSVGQPNTEAFF.

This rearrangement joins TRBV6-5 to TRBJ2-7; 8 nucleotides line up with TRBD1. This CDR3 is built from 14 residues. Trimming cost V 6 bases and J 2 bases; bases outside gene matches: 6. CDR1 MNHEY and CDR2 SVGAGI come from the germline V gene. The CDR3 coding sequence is TGTGCCAGCAGCCCGGGACAGGTCCCCTACGAGCAGTACTTC. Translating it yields CASSPGQVPYEQYF.

The chain's CDR3 is CASNAGGTSYEQYF. CDR3 DNA: TGTGCCAGCAACGCGGGGGGGACCTCCTACGAGCAGTACTTC. The genes are TRBV2 and TRBJ2-7; TRBD2 matches 9 bases. Per the germline V gene, CDR1 is SNHLY and CDR2 is FYNNEI. V trimming: 7 bases; J trimming: 0 bases; junction bases outside the gene matches: 4. The CDR3 extends over 14 amino acids.

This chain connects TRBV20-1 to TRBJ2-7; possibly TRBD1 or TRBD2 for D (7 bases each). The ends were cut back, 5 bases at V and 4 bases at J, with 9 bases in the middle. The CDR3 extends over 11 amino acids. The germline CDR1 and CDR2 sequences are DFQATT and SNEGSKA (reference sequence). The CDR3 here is CSAQGGYEQYF. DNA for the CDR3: TGCAGTGCTCAGGGGGGGTACGAGCAGTACTTC.